These 5 T cell receptor beta chains were sequenced from one sample in a study of response to subunit inactivated influenza vaccine. TCRdb used MiXCR to reprocess the RT-PCR reads, holding one entry per CDR3 protein. Among around 520,000 distinct CDR3 sequences listed, approximately 12% were seen once. The sample in question was PBMCs from blood, obtained on the day of vaccination. The receptors derive from a man aged 45-65 years who received an inactivated influenza vaccine.

This chain connects TRBV4-3 to TRBJ1-6; weak D call: TRBD1 (6 bases). The CDR3 is 13 residues long. V was pared by 2 bases and J by 7 bases, with 6 bases between. Germline CDR1 reads LGHNA; CDR2 reads YSLEER. This CDR3 is CASSQRGNSPLHF. DNA for the CDR3: TGCGCCAGCAGCCAAAGGGGGAATTCACCCCTCCACTTT.

This clonotype was seen only a few times. The chain combines TRBV28 with TRBJ2-1; 8 nucleotides align to TRBD2. The CDR3 length is 19 residues. Unmatched junction bases numbered 15, after V lost 5 bases and J lost 0 bases. Germline CDR1 MDHEN, CDR2 SYDVKM. The CDR3 DNA is TGTGCCAGCAGTCTCCCCGGGACTAGTACCCCGGGCTCCTACAATGAGCAGTTCTTC. Amino acids: CASSLPGTSTPGSYNEQFF.

This sequence joins TRBV7-2 and TRBJ2-3; D is possibly TRBD1 (6 bases). CDR1 and CDR2 (germline): SGHTA, FQGNSA. There are 15 residues in the CDR3. Trimming pared 4 bases from V and 5 bases from J, leaving 16 bases between. CDR3 bases: TGTGCCAGCAGCTGGACAGCCATTCAGGGAGATACGCAGTATTTT. Encoded protein: CASSWTAIQGDTQYF.

The V and J genes are TRBV20-1 and TRBJ2-1; the D is unclear. Trimming pared 3 bases from V and 4 bases from J, leaving 10 bases between. Looked up from germline, CDR1 is DFQATT and CDR2 is SNEGSKA (reference sequence). The length of the CDR3 is 13 residues. CDR3 residues: CSARYQNYNEQFF. CDR3 DNA sequence: TGCAGTGCTAGGTATCAGAATTACAATGAGCAGTTCTTC.

The chain has TRBV18 and TRBJ2-1; 9 nucleotides match TRBD2. Germline CDR1 reads KGHSH; CDR2 reads LQKENI. V gave up 4 bases and J gave up 8 bases; unmatched junction bases: 9. CDR3 length: 15 residues. Written as DNA, the CDR3 is TGTGCCAGCTCACGGAATAGCGGGAGAGGGTATGAGCAGTTCTTC. Its translation: CASSRNSGRGYEQFF. Complete variable domain (other parts from reference TRBV18 and TRBJ2-1): NAGVMQNPRHLVRRRGQEARLRCSPMKGHSHVYWYRQLPEEGLKFMVYLQKENIIDESGMPKERFSAEFPKEGPSILRIQQVVRGDSAAYFCASSRNSGRGYEQFFGPGTRLTVL.